Sequencing of this TCR beta chain was carried out in a study of Ad26.COV2.S vaccination and SARS-CoV-2 variants. Sequencing used immunoSEQ multiplex PCR; TCRdb keeps in-frame clones, though not all of them. The sample lists around 380,000 clones, roughly nine tenths occurring once. Treatment denoted: around 19 received Ad26.COV2.S at low or high dose, single or two shots; roughly five received placebo; per-sample allocation not given. On day 63 after the first injection, vaccine and placebo recipients gave samples. Remarks on this clone: What it recognizes is unknown.

Study-level results: Measurements of TCR breadth and depth may have given underestimates of the total T cell responses.

The receptor's source is a person aged 18-65 years who received the Ad26.COV2.S COVID-19 vaccine or a placebo. The sequences come from peripheral blood, collected in a trial of Ad26.COV2.S vaccine versus placebo.

Here the CDR3 reads CASRRAGPNYGYTF. CDR3 nucleotides: TGTGCCAGCAGGCGGGCAGGTCCTAACTATGGCTACACCTTC. J is TRBJ1-2 and V is TRBV2; no clear D gene. Germline values: CDR1 SNHLY, CDR2 FYNNEI. This CDR3 is 14 amino acids long. Trimming took off 6 bases at V and 0 bases at J, with 11 bases between the two ends.